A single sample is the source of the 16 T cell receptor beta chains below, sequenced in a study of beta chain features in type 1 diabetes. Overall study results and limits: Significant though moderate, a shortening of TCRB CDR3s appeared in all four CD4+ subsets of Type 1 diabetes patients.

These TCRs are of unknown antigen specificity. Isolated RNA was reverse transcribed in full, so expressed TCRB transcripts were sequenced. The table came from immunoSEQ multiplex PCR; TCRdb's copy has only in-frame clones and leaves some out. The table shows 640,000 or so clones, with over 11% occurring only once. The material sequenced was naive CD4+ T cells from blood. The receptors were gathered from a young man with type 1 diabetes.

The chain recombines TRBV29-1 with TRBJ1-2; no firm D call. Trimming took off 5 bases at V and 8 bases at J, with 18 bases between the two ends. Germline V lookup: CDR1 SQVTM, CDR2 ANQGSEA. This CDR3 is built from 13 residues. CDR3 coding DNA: TGCAGCGTTTGCGTACAGTCAAGAGGGGGCTACACCTTC. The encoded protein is CSVCVQSRGGYTF. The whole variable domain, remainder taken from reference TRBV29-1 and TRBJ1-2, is SAVISQKPSRDICQRGTSLTIQCQVDSQVTMMFWYRQQPGQSLTLIATANQGSEATYESGFVIDKFPISRPNLTFSTLTVSNMSPEDSSIYLCSVCVQSRGGYTFGSGTRLTVV.

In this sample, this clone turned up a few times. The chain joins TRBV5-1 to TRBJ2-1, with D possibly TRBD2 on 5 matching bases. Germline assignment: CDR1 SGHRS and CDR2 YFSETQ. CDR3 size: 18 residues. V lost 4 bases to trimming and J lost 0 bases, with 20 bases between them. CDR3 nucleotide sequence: TGCGCCAGCAGCCCCCCTACGGGGAGCTTTAGCTCCTACAATGAGCAGTTCTTC. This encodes CASSPPTGSFSSYNEQFF.

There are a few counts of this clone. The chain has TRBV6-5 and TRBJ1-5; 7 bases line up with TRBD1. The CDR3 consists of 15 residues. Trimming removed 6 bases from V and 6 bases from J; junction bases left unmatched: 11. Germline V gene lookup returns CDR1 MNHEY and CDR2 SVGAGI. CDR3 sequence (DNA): TGTGCCAGCAGCCAGACAGGGACGGGGGTTCAGCCCCAGCATTTT. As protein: CASSQTGTGVQPQHF.

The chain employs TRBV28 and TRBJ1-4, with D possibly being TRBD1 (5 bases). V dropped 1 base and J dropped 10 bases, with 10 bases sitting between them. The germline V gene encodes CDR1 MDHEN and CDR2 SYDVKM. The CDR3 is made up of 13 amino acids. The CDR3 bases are TGTGCCAGCAGTTTATCGTCAGGGATAAAACTGTTTTTT. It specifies CASSLSSGIKLFF.

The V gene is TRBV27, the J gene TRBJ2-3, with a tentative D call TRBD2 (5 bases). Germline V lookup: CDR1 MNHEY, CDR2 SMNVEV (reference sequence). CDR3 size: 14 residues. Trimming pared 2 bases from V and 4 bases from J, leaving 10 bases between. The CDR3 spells CASSLVGGADTQYF. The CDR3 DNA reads TGTGCCAGCAGTTTAGTCGGAGGCGCAGATACGCAGTATTTT.

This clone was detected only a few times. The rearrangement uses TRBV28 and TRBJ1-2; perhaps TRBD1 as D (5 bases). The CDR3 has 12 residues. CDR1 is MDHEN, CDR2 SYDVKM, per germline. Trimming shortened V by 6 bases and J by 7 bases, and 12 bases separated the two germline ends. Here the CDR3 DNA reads TGTGCCAGCAGCACTACAGGAGGTGGCTACACCTTC. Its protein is CASSTTGGGYTF.

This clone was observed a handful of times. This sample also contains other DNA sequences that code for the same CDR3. The DNA of the CDR3 is TGTGCCTGGAGGGGTGGGGGAGAGACCCAGTACTTC. It specifies CAWRGGGETQYF. The chain recombines TRBV30 with TRBJ2-5; the D gene could be TRBD1 or TRBD2 (5 bases each). Germline V gene sequence: CDR1 GTSNPN, CDR2 SVGIG (reference sequence). V gave up 3 bases and J gave up 4 bases, with 9 bases separating them. This CDR3 has 12 amino acids.

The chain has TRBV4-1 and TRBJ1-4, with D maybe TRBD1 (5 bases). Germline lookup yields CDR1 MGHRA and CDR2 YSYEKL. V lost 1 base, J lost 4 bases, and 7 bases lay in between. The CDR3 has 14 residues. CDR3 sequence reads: CASSQVGRNEKLFF. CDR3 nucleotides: TGCGCCAGCAGCCAAGTGGGGCGTAATGAAAAACTGTTTTTT.

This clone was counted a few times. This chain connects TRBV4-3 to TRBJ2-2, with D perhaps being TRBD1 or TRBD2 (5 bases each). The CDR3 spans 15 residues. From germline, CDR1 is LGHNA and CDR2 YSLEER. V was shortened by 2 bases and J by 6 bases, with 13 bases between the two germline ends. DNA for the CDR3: TGCGCCAGCAGCCAAATTCAGGGAGCAGCCGGGGAGCTGTTTTTT. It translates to CASSQIQGAAGELFF.

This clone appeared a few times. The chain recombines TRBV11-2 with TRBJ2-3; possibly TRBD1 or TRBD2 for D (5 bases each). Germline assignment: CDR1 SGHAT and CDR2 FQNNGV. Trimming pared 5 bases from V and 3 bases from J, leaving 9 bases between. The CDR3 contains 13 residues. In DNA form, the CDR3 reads TGTGCCAGCAGCGGCAGGGAGACAGATACGCAGTATTTT. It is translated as CASSGRETDTQYF.

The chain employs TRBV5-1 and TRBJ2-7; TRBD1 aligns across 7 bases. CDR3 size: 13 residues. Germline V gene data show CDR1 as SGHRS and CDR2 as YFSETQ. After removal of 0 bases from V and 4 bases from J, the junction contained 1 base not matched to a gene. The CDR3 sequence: CASSLARGYEQYF. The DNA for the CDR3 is TGCGCCAGCAGCTTGGCCAGGGGGTACGAGCAGTACTTC.

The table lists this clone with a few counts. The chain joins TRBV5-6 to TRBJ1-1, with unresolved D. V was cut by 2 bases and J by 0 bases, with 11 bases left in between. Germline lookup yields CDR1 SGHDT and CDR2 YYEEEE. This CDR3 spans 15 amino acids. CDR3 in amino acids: CASSFIPSVNTEAFF. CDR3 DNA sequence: TGTGCCAGCAGCTTTATCCCGTCGGTGAACACTGAAGCTTTCTTT.

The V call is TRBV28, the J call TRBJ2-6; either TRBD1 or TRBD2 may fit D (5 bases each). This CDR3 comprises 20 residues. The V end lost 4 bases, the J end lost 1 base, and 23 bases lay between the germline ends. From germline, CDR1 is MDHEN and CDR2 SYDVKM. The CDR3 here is CASSSWTEGEFRSGANVLTF. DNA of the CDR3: TGTGCCAGCAGTTCTTGGACTGAAGGGGAATTTCGGTCTGGGGCCAACGTCCTGACTTTC.

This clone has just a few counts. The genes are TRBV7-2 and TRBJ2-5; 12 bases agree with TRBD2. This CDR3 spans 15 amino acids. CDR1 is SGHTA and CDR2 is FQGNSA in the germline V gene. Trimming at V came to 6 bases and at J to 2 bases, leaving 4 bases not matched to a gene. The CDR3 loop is CASRPGLAGQETQYF. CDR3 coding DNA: TGTGCCAGCAGACCCGGACTAGCGGGACAAGAGACCCAGTACTTC. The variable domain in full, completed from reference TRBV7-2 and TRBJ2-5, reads GAGVSQSPSNKVTEKGKDVELRCDPISGHTALYWYRQSLGQGLEFLIYFQGNSAPDKSGLPSDRFSAERTGGSVSTLTIQRTQQEDSAVYLCASRPGLAGQETQYFGPGTRLLVL.

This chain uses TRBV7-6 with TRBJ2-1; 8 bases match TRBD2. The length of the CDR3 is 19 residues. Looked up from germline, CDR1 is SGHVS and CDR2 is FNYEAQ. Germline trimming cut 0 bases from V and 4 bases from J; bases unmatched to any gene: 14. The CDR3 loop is CASSLAGASSGGRYNEQFF. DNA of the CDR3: TGTGCCAGCAGCTTAGCAGGGGCTAGCAGCGGGGGACGATACAATGAGCAGTTCTTC.

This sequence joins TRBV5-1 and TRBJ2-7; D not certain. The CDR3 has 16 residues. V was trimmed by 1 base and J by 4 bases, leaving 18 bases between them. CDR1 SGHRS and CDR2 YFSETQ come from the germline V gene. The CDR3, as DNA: TGCGCCAGCAGCTTGTCCACGGCGCTCCTACTTTACGAGCAGTACTTC. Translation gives CASSLSTALLLYEQYF.